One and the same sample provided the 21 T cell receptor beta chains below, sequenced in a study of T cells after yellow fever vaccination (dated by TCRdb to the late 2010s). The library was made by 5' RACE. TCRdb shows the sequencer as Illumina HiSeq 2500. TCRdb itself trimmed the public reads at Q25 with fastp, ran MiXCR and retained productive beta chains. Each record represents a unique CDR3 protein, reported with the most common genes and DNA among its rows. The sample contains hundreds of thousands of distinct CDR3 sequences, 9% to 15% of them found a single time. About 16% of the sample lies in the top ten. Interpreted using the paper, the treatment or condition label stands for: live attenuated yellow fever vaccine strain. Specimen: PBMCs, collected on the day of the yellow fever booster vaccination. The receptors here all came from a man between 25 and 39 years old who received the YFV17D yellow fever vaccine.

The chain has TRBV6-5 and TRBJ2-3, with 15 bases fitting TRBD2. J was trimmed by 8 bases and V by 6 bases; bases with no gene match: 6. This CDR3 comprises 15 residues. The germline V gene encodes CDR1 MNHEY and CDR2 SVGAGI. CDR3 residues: CASRLGLAGGGTQYF. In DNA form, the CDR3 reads TGTGCCAGCAGACTCGGACTAGCGGGAGGGGGTACGCAGTATTTT.

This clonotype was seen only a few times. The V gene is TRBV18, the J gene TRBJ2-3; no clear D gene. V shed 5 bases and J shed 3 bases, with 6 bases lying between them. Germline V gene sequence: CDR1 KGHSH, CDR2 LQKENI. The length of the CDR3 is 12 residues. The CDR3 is CASSSATDTQYF. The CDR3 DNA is TGTGCCAGCTCATCGGCGACAGATACGCAGTATTTT.

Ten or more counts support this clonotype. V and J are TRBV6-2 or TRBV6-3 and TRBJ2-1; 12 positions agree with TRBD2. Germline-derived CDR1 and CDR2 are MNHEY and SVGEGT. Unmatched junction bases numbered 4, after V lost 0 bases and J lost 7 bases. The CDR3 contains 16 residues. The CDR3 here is CASSYSTSGSWNEQFF. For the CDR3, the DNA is TGTGCCAGCAGTTACTCGACTAGCGGGAGTTGGAATGAGCAGTTCTTC.

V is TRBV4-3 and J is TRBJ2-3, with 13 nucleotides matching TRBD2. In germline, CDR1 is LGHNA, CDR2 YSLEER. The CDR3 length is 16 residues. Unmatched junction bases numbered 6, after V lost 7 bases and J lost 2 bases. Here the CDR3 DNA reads TGCGCCAGCACCCGGACTAGCGGGGGAACCACAGATACGCAGTATTTT. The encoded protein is CASTRTSGGTTDTQYF.

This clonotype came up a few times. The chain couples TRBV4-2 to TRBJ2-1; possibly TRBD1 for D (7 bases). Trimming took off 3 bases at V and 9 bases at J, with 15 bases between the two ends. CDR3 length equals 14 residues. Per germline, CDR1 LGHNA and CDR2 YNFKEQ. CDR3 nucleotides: TGTGCCAGCAGCCAGTCCGACAGGGAGGTTGAGCAGTTCTTC. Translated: CASSQSDREVEQFF.

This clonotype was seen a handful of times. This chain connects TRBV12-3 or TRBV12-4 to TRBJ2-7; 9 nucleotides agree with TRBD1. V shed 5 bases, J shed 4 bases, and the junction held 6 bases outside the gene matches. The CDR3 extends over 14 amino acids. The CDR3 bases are TGTGCCAGCAGTAAGGGACAGGGACCTTACGAGCAGTACTTC. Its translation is CASSKGQGPYEQYF.

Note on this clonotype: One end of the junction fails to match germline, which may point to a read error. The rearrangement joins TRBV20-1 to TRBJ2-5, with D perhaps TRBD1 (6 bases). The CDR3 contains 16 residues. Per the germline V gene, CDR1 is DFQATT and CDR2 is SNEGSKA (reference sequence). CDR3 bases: TGCTGTGCTAGAGATGAAGTGGGGGCTCTCCAAGAGACCCAGTACTTC. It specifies CCARDEVGALQETQYF.

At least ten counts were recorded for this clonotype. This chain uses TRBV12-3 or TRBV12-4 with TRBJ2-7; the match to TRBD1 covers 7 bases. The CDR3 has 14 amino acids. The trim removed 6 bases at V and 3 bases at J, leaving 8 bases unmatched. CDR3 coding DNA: TGTGCCAGCAGCAGGGGGACAAGCCGCTACGAGCAGTACTTC. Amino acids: CASSRGTSRYEQYF.

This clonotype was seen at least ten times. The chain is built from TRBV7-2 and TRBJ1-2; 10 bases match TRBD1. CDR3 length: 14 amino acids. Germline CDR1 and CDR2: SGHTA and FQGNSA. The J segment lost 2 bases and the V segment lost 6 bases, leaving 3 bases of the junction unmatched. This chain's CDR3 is CASSPTGGNYGYTF. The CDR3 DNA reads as TGTGCCAGCAGTCCGACAGGGGGCAACTATGGCTACACCTTC.

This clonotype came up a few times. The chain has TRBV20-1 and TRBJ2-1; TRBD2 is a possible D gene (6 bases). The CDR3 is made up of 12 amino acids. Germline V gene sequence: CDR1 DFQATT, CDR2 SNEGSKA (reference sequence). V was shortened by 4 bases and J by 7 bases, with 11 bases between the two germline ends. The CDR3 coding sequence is TGCAGTGCTACTGACGGGGGTAATGAGCAGTTCTTC. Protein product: CSATDGGNEQFF.

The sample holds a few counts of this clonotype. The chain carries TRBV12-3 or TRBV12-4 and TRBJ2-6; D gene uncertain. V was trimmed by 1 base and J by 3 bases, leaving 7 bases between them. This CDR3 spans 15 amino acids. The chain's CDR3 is CASSLGGGGANVLTF. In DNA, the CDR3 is TGTGCCAGCAGTTTAGGAGGTGGTGGGGCCAACGTCCTGACTTTC.

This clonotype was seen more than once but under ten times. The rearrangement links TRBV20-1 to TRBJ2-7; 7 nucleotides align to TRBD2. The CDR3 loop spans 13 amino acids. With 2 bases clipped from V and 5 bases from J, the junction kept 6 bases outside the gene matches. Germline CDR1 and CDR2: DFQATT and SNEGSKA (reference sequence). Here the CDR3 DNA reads TGCAGTGCTAGAAAGGCTAGCGGCAACGAGCAGTACTTC. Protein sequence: CSARKASGNEQYF.

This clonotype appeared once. The CDR3 coding sequence is TGTGCCAGCAGGAATAACAGGAACACCGGGGAGCTGTTTTTT. Translation: CASRNNRNTGELFF. The chain joins TRBV11-1 to TRBJ2-2; no clear D. The germline V and J ends were trimmed by 6 bases and 1 base, with 9 bases remaining between them. This CDR3 region has 14 residues. The germline V gene has CDR1 SGHAT and CDR2 FQDESV (reference sequence).

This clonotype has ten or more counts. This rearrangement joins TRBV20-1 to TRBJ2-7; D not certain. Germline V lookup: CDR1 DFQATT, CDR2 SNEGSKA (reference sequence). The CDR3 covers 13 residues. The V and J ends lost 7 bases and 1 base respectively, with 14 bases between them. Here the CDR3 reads CSVPAAVSYEQYF. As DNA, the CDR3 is TGCAGTGTCCCGGCGGCAGTTTCCTACGAGCAGTACTTC.

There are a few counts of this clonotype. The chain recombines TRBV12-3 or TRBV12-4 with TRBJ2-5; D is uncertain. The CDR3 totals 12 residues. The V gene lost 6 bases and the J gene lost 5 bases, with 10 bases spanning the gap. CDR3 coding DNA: TGTGCCAGCAGGGACCTCGGGGAGACCCAGTACTTC. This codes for CASRDLGETQYF.

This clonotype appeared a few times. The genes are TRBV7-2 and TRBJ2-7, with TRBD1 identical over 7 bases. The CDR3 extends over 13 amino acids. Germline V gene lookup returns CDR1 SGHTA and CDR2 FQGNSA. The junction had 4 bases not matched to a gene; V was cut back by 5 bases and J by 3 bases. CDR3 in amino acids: CASSQTGNYEQYF. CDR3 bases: TGTGCCAGCAGCCAGACAGGGAACTACGAGCAGTACTTC. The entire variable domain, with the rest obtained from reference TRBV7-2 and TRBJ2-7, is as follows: GAGVSQSPSNKVTEKGKDVELRCDPISGHTALYWYRQSLGQGLEFLIYFQGNSAPDKSGLPSDRFSAERTGGSVSTLTIQRTQQEDSAVYLCASSQTGNYEQYFGPGTRLTVT.

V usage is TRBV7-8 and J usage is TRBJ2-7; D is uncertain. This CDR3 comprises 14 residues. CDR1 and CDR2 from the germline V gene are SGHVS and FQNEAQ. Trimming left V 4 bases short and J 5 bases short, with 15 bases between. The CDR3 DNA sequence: TGTGCCAGCAGCTCCTGGGATAGGTCGGACGAGCAGTACTTC. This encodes CASSSWDRSDEQYF.

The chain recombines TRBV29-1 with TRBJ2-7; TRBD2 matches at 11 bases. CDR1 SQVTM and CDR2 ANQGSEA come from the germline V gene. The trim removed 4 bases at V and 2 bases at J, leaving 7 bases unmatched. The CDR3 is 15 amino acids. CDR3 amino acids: CSVVSLAGGPYEQYF. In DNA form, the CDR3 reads TGCAGCGTTGTGTCTCTAGCGGGAGGTCCCTACGAGCAGTACTTC.

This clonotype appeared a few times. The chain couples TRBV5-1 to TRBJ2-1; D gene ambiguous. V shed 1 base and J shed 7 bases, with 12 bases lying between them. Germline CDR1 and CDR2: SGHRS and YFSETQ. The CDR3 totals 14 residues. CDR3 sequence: CASSLQSSRNEQFF. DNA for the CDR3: TGCGCCAGCAGCTTGCAATCGAGTCGAAATGAGCAGTTCTTC.

CDR3 coding DNA: TGCAGCGGCGGGAGACAGGGCGAGAATGAAAAACTGTTTTTT. It is translated as CSGGRQGENEKLFF. The chain recombines TRBV29-1 with TRBJ1-4; 7 positions agree with TRBD1. V was clipped by 7 bases and J by 5 bases; unmatched bases: 10. CDR3 length: 14 residues. Per the germline V gene, CDR1 is SQVTM and CDR2 is ANQGSEA.

The CDR3 nucleotides are TGTGCCAGCTCAACCGGGACTTTAGAGGGAGAAAAACTGTTTTTT. Residues: CASSTGTLEGEKLFF. This chain links TRBV18 with TRBJ1-4; perhaps TRBD1 as D (5 bases). Trimming took off 5 bases at V and 8 bases at J, with 18 bases between the two ends. Germline V gene sequence: CDR1 KGHSH, CDR2 LQKENI. This CDR3 spans 15 amino acids.